This T cell receptor (beta chain) came from a study of blood T cell repertoires in COVID-19. Study-wide background: T cells, B-cell-depleted T cells, or PBMCs supplied cDNA or gDNA.

Sequenced by immunoSEQ multiplex PCR; TCRdb stores in-frame clones only, minus some. The data contain fewer than 200,000 clones, approximately 85% of them singletons. The V segment lost 8 bases and the J segment 1 base; nucleotides outside the gene matches: 16. CDR3 length equals 17 residues. Looked up from germline, CDR1 is LNHDA and CDR2 is SQIVND (reference sequence). The genes are TRBV19 and TRBJ2-5, with 7 nucleotides matching TRBD2. Sample: peripheral blood. This TCR was recovered from a woman between 55 and 75 years old with acute or convalescent COVID-19. The CDR3 DNA reads as TGTGCCAGTGCCCCCCACAAGGGAGGGACTCTCCAAGAGACCCAGTACTTC. Translated, it gives CASAPHKGGTLQETQYF.